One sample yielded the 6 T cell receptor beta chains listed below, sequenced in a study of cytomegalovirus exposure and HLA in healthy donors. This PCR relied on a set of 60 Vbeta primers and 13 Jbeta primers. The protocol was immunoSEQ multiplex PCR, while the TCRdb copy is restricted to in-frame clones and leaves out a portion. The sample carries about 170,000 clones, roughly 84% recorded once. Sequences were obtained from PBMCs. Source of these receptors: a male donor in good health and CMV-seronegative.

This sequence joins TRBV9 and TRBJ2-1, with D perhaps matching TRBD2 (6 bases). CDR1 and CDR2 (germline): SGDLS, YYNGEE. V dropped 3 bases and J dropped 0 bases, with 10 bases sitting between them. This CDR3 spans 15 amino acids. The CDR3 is CASSEGLSSYNEQFF. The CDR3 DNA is TGTGCCAGCAGCGAGGGACTTAGCTCCTACAATGAGCAGTTCTTC.

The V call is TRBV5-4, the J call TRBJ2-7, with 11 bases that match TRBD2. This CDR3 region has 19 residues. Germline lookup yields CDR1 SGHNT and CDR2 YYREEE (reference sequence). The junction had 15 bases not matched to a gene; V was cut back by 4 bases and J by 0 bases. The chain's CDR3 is CASSRASGTSGAISYEQYF. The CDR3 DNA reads TGTGCCAGCAGCCGCGCCTCCGGGACTAGCGGTGCCATCTCCTACGAGCAGTACTTC. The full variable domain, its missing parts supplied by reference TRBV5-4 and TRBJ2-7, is ETGVTQSPTHLIKTRGQQVTLRCSSQSGHNTVSWYQQALGQGPQFIFQYYREEENGRGNFPPRFSGLQFPNYSSELNVNALELDDSALYLCASSRASGTSGAISYEQYFGPGTRLTVT.

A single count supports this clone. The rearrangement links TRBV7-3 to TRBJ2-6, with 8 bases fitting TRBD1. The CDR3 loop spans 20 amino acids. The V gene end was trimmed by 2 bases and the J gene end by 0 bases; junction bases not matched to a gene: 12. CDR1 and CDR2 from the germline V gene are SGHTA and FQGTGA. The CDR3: CASSLQAGGNVYSGANVLTF. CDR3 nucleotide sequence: TGTGCCAGCAGCTTACAGGCAGGGGGCAATGTCTACTCTGGGGCCAACGTCCTGACTTTC.

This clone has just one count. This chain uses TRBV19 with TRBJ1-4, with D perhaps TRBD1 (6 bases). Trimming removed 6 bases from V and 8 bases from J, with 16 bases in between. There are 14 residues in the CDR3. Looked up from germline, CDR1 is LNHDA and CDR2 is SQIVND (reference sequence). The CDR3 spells CASSLQGGLEKLFF. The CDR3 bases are TGTGCCAGTAGCCTACAGGGTGGACTCGAAAAACTGTTTTTT.

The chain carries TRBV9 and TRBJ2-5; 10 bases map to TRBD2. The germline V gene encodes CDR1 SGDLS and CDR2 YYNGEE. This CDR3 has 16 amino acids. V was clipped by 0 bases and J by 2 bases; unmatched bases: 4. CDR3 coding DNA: TGTGCCAGCAGCGTAGCTCTAGCGGGGGAACAAGAGACCCAGTACTTC. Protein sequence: CASSVALAGEQETQYF.

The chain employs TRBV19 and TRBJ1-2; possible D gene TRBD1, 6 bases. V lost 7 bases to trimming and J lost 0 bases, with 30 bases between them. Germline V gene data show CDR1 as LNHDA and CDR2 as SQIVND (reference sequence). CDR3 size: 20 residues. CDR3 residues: CASMAQGISSRTSTNYGYTF. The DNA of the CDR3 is TGTGCCAGTATGGCACAGGGTATTTCTAGCAGGACCAGCACTAACTATGGCTACACCTTC. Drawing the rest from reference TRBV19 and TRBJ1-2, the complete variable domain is DGGITQSPKYLFRKEGQNVTLSCEQNLNHDAMYWYRQDPGQGLRLIYYSQIVNDFQKGDIAEGYSVSREKKESFPLTVTSAQKNPTAFYLCASMAQGISSRTSTNYGYTFGSGTRLTVV.